These 27 T cell receptor beta chains were sequenced from one sample in a study of blood T cell repertoires in COVID-19 (TCRdb year 2020). Receptor amplification or capture employed the immunoSEQ multiplex PCR assay. Not all clones reach the TCRdb copy of this immuneACCESS table, which keeps in-frame sequences only. Checked studies attribute under half of the gap to unresolved V genes and leave the rest unexplained. The sample profile shows about 430,000 clones; roughly 90% of them were found once. The ten largest clones capture around 0.95% of the sample. The source material was PBMCs or T cells enriched from blood (not recorded which). The source is a woman aged 30 to 39 with acute COVID-19.

V and J are TRBV12-3 or TRBV12-4 and TRBJ1-6; D unclear. With 3 bases removed from V and 14 bases from J, the gap between germline ends came to 14 bases. This CDR3 is built from 13 residues. CDR3 DNA sequence: TGTGCCAGCAGTTTTATAGGAGACTCGTCCCTCCACTTT. Protein product: CASSFIGDSSLHF.

Here the CDR3 reads CASSIGGKLSNEKLFF. CDR3 coding DNA: TGTGCCAGTAGTATAGGAGGGAAATTGAGTAATGAAAAACTGTTTTTT. V and J are TRBV19 and TRBJ1-4, with D hard to call. This CDR3 spans 16 amino acids. Trimming took off 1 base at V and 4 bases at J, with 13 bases between the two ends. The germline V gene encodes CDR1 LNHDA and CDR2 SQIVND (reference sequence).

This sequence joins TRBV3-1 (or the pseudogene TRBV3-2) and TRBJ1-3; 10 nucleotides match TRBD1. This CDR3 comprises 16 residues. J gave up 4 bases and V 5 bases, and 8 bases lay outside the gene matches. The germline V gene encodes CDR1 LGHDT and CDR2 YNNKEL (reference sequence). The CDR3 nucleotides are TGTGCCAGCAGCATGCGGGACAGGGGAGAAGGAAACACCATATATTTT. Translating gives CASSMRDRGEGNTIYF.

This sequence joins TRBV2 and TRBJ1-5; tentatively, D is TRBD1 (6 bases). The CDR3 contains 15 residues. CDR1 is SNHLY and CDR2 is FYNNEI in the germline V gene. Trimming stripped 1 base from V and 4 bases from J, with 11 bases between. The CDR3 region has the DNA TGTGCCAGCAGTGAAGGACAGGTATCGAATCAGCCCCAGCATTTT. Protein: CASSEGQVSNQPQHF.

The gene calls are TRBV9 and TRBJ1-1; D is possibly TRBD1 (6 bases). This CDR3 spans 14 amino acids. The V and J ends lost 3 bases and 14 bases respectively, with 23 bases between them. CDR1 and CDR2 from the germline V gene are SGDLS and YYNGEE. CDR3 in amino acids: CASSANHPGTSQFF. The CDR3 DNA reads TGTGCCAGCAGCGCAAACCACCCCGGGACAAGCCAGTTCTTT.

V and J are TRBV19 and TRBJ1-1; D may be TRBD1 (6 bases). The germline V and J ends were trimmed by 3 bases and 4 bases, with 15 bases remaining between them. Germline V gene lookup returns CDR1 LNHDA and CDR2 SQIVND (reference sequence). The CDR3 runs to 15 residues. CDR3 nucleotide sequence: TGTGCCAGTAGTATCACTAACACAGGGACCACTGAAGCTTTCTTT. Encoded protein: CASSITNTGTTEAFF.

The chain recombines TRBV29-1 with TRBJ2-7, with 8 bases lining up with TRBD1. In germline, CDR1 is SQVTM, CDR2 ANQGSEA. The CDR3 length is 11 residues. V lost 6 bases, J lost 4 bases, and 2 bases stayed unmatched. The CDR3 nucleotides are TGCAGCGTCTACAGGGGGTACGAGCAGTACTTC. This encodes CSVYRGYEQYF.

Worth noting for this clone: At one of its ends the junction is not consistent with the germline gene, which may arise from a read error. Within the sample, other DNA sequences also encode this same CDR3. The chain employs TRBV19 and TRBJ2-2; D not certain. Germline V gives CDR1 LNHDA, CDR2 SQIVND (reference sequence). The CDR3 runs 11 residues. The CDR3 nucleotides read TGTGCCAGTACTGACACGGGGGAGCTGTTTTTT. Translation gives CASTDTGELFF.

The V and J genes are TRBV2 and TRBJ2-3; D might be TRBD2 (6 bases). This CDR3 region has 16 residues. Per the germline V gene, CDR1 is SNHLY and CDR2 is FYNNEI. Trimming shortened V by 2 bases and J by 2 bases, and 14 bases separated the two germline ends. This chain's CDR3 is CASSEREARPTDTQYF. DNA for the CDR3: TGTGCCAGCAGTGAAAGGGAGGCGCGGCCCACAGATACGCAGTATTTT.

The chain employs TRBV5-1 and TRBJ2-7; a possible D gene is TRBD2 (5 bases). This CDR3 spans 13 amino acids. Trimming took off 5 bases at V and 5 bases at J, with 14 bases between the two ends. In germline, CDR1 is SGHRS, CDR2 YFSETQ. The CDR3 DNA reads TGCGCCAGCAGGAGGGAAGGGTACGACGAGCAGTACTTC. It translates to CASRREGYDEQYF. Together with reference TRBV5-1 and TRBJ2-7, the CDR3 gives the full variable domain: KAGVTQTPRYLIKTRGQQVTLSCSPISGHRSVSWYQQTPGQGLQFLFEYFSETQRNKGNFPGRFSGRQFSNSRSEMNVSTLELGDSALYLCASRREGYDEQYFGPGTRLTVT.

This rearrangement joins TRBV9 to TRBJ2-1; no reliable D call. V lost 0 bases to trimming and J lost 2 bases, with 15 bases between them. The CDR3 spans 17 residues. Per germline, CDR1 SGDLS and CDR2 YYNGEE. The CDR3 DNA reads as TGTGCCAGCAGCGTAGCTACGGATAGCCCCCCCTACAATGAGCAGTTCTTC. It specifies CASSVATDSPPYNEQFF. Full variable domain (outside the CDR3, taken from reference TRBV9 and TRBJ2-1): DSGVTQTPKHLITATGQRVTLRCSPRSGDLSVYWYQQSLDQGLQFLIQYYNGEERAKGNILERFSAQQFPDLHSELNLSSLELGDSALYFCASSVATDSPPYNEQFFGPGTRLTVL.

V gene TRBV5-5 combines with J gene TRBJ1-5; no clear D gene. Looked up from germline, CDR1 is SGHKS and CDR2 is YYEKEE (reference sequence). V lost 0 bases and J 5 bases, leaving 12 bases between the germline ends. This CDR3 spans 15 amino acids. Written as DNA, the CDR3 is TGTGCCAGCAGCTTGGAGATCGGAGAATATCAGCCCCAGCATTTT. Its protein is CASSLEIGEYQPQHF.

This chain's CDR3 is CASSSTAGGEKLFF. The DNA of the CDR3 is TGTGCCAGCAGTTCGACTGCGGGTGGTGAAAAACTGTTTTTT. V gene TRBV6-5 combines with J gene TRBJ1-4; D gene uncertain. Germline V CDR1 and CDR2: MNHEY, SVGAGI. The CDR3 is 14 amino acids. The V end was cut by 4 bases, the J end by 7 bases, with 13 bases between.

This chain joins TRBV3-1 (or the pseudogene TRBV3-2) and TRBJ2-2, with D perhaps matching TRBD2 (6 bases). Trimming removed 4 bases from V and 7 bases from J, with 13 bases in between. The CDR3 covers 14 residues. Per the germline V gene, CDR1 is LGHDT and CDR2 is YNNKEL (reference sequence). CDR3 loop: CASSRAGRDGELFF. The CDR3 nucleotides are TGTGCCAGCAGCCGGGCAGGGCGGGACGGGGAGCTGTTTTTT.

The rearrangement links TRBV6-2 or TRBV6-3 to TRBJ2-7; D remains ambiguous. The CDR3 runs to 13 residues. V was pared by 4 bases and J by 3 bases, with 10 bases between. Germline loops: CDR1 MNHEY, CDR2 SVGEGT. CDR3 region: CASSSPVSYEQYF. CDR3 nucleotides: TGTGCCAGCAGTTCCCCCGTTAGCTACGAGCAGTACTTC.

The chain couples TRBV4-3 to TRBJ2-6, with 12 nucleotides matching TRBD1. CDR1 is LGHNA, CDR2 YSLEER, per germline. V shed 6 bases and J 1 base; nucleotides not matched to a gene: 7. The CDR3 loop spans 18 amino acids. The CDR3 loop reads CASSPGTGGYSGANVLTF. CDR3 in DNA: TGCGCCAGCAGTCCCGGGACAGGGGGCTATTCTGGGGCCAACGTCCTGACTTTC.

The rearrangement joins TRBV4-1 to TRBJ2-5; 10 bases are a match to TRBD1. The CDR3 extends over 15 amino acids. V lost 5 bases and J lost 2; bases outside the gene matches: 5. Germline V gene data show CDR1 as MGHRA and CDR2 as YSYEKL. CDR3 sequence reads: CASSGGDRGQETQYF. CDR3 bases: TGCGCCAGCAGCGGCGGGGACAGGGGACAAGAGACCCAGTACTTC.

The chain recombines TRBV6-5 with TRBJ1-1, with D perhaps TRBD1 (6 bases). Trimming stripped 7 bases from V and 1 base from J, with 13 bases between. The CDR3 sequence is 14 residues long. Looked up from germline, CDR1 is MNHEY and CDR2 is SVGAGI. The CDR3 protein is CASILQGKNTEAFF. DNA for the CDR3: TGTGCCAGCATATTACAGGGTAAGAACACTGAAGCTTTCTTT.

This chain uses TRBV4-1 with TRBJ2-1, with D maybe TRBD1 (5 bases). The germline V gene encodes CDR1 MGHRA and CDR2 YSYEKL. The CDR3 loop spans 15 amino acids. V was trimmed by 3 bases and J by 5 bases, leaving 14 bases between them. The DNA for the CDR3 is TGCGCCAGCAGCCATCGACAGACGATAAACAATGAGCAGTTCTTC. This sequence encodes CASSHRQTINNEQFF.

The rearrangement joins TRBV2 to TRBJ2-7; 7 positions agree with TRBD2. This CDR3 comprises 12 residues. The germline CDR1 and CDR2 sequences are SNHLY and FYNNEI. The ends lost 4 bases at V and 4 bases at J; junction bases unmatched: 1. CDR3 nucleotide sequence: TGTGCCAGCAGTGTGGGGGGGTACGAGCAGTACTTC. Protein product: CASSVGGYEQYF.

The chain uses TRBV5-8 and TRBJ1-2; 9 positions agree with TRBD1. From germline, CDR1 is SGHTS and CDR2 YDEGEE. The V segment lost 5 bases and the J segment 4 bases; nucleotides outside the gene matches: 0. The CDR3 loop spans 12 amino acids. The CDR3: CASRDRGYGYTF. Written as DNA, the CDR3 is TGTGCCAGCAGGGACAGGGGCTATGGCTACACCTTC.

The genes are TRBV7-3 and TRBJ1-1; D may be TRBD1 (6 bases). Trimming pared 5 bases from V and 1 base from J, leaving 14 bases between. The CDR3 loop spans 15 amino acids. Germline loops: CDR1 SGHTA, CDR2 FQGTGA. The CDR3 here is CASSPTGRGNTEAFF. As DNA, the CDR3 is TGTGCCAGCAGCCCTACGGGCAGGGGGAACACTGAAGCTTTCTTT.

V gene TRBV6-1 combines with J gene TRBJ1-5; TRBD1 agrees at 11 bases. CDR1 and CDR2 (germline): MNHNS, SASEGT. The ends lost 3 bases at V and 2 bases at J; junction bases unmatched: 12. CDR3 length equals 19 residues. This chain's CDR3 is CASSDPLRTGGFGNQPQHF. Written as DNA, the CDR3 is TGTGCCAGCAGTGACCCATTACGGACAGGGGGCTTTGGCAATCAGCCCCAGCATTTT.

The chain is built from TRBV12-5 and TRBJ1-5; D may be TRBD1 (5 bases). Germline CDR1 is LGHNT and CDR2 is FRNRAP. The CDR3 is 13 residues long. The V end was cut by 6 bases, the J end by 5 bases, with 11 bases between. The CDR3 is CASGKGQYQPQHF. The CDR3 DNA is TGTGCTAGTGGAAAGGGGCAATATCAGCCCCAGCATTTT.

The CDR3 is CASSVAGTGVGTYEQYF. CDR3 DNA: TGTGCCAGCAGCGTAGCGGGTACGGGGGTCGGAACCTACGAGCAGTACTTC. This chain links TRBV9 with TRBJ2-7; D possibly corresponds to TRBD2 (6 bases). V lost 0 bases and J 2 bases, leaving 18 bases between the germline ends. The CDR3 runs 17 residues. In germline, CDR1 is SGDLS, CDR2 YYNGEE.

V and J are TRBV9 and TRBJ2-3; D gene unclear. Germline V gene sequence: CDR1 SGDLS, CDR2 YYNGEE. Trimming left V 4 bases short and J 3 bases short, with 12 bases between. The CDR3 is 14 amino acids. Here the CDR3 DNA reads TGTGCCAGCAGCCGAATAGATTGGACAGATACGCAGTATTTT. It encodes CASSRIDWTDTQYF.

The genes are TRBV4-2 and TRBJ2-3; D unclear. CDR3 size: 13 residues. The germline gives CDR1 LGHNA, CDR2 YNFKEQ. Trimming left V 1 base short and J 6 bases short, with 8 bases between. The CDR3 reads CASSQALRDTQYF. The CDR3, as DNA: TGTGCCAGCAGCCAAGCTCTACGTGATACGCAGTATTTT.